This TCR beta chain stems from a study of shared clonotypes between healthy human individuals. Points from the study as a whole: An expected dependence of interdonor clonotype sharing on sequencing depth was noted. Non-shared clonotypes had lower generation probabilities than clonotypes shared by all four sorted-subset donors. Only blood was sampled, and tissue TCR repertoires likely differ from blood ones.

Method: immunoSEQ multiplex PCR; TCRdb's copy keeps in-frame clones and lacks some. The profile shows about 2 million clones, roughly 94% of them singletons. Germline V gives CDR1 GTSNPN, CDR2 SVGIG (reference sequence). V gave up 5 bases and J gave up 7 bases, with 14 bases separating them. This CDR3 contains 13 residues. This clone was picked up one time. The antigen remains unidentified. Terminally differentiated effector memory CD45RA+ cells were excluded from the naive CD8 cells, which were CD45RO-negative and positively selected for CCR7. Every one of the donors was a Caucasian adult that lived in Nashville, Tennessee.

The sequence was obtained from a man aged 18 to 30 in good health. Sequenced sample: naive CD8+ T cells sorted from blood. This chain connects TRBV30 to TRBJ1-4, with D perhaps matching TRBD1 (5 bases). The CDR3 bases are TGTGCCTGGGGAAGGCAGGGAGGTGAAAAACTGTTTTTT. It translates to CAWGRQGGEKLFF.